A single sample gave rise to the 10 T cell receptor beta chains below, sequenced in a study of OX40 agonist ivuxolimab in advanced cancers. Here immunoSEQ multiplex PCR was the method, and the copy in TCRdb shows in-frame clones only, minus some. Among tens of thousands of clones, approximately 87% were seen once, and the ten largest hold 4.8%. The sample consisted of CD4+ or CD8+ T cells sorted from blood, taken in a trial of the OX40 agonist ivuxolimab. Receptors were obtained from an adult with an advanced solid tumor such as melanoma, head and neck, liver or kidney cancer.

The V and J genes are TRBV6-4 and TRBJ1-1; 7 nucleotides match TRBD1. Looked up from germline, CDR1 is MRHNA and CDR2 is SNTAGT. CDR3 length equals 16 residues. J lost 2 bases, V lost 5 bases, and 11 bases had no gene match. The CDR3 spells CASSPTGANANTEAFF. CDR3 DNA: TGTGCCAGCAGTCCCACAGGGGCGAACGCCAACACTGAAGCTTTCTTT.

The V and J genes are TRBV28 and TRBJ2-3; D call uncertain. CDR3 size: 13 residues. The germline V gene has CDR1 MDHEN and CDR2 SYDVKM. The V and J ends lost 2 bases and 0 bases respectively, with 3 bases between them. CDR3 DNA: TGTGCCAGCAGTTTAGGAAGCACAGATACGCAGTATTTT. This encodes CASSLGSTDTQYF.

This clone was recorded a few times. The chain uses TRBV7-2 and TRBJ2-3; possibly TRBD1 or TRBD2 for D (6 bases each). V dropped 10 bases and J dropped 0 bases, with 17 bases sitting between them. This CDR3 comprises 15 residues. CDR1 SGHTA and CDR2 FQGNSA come from the germline V gene. CDR3 sequence (DNA): TGTGCCACCATGGGGGGCCACCGAAGCACAGATACGCAGTATTTT. This translates into CATMGGHRSTDTQYF.

The rearrangement uses TRBV7-8 and TRBJ2-7; D tentatively reads TRBD1 or TRBD2 (6 bases each). Trimming took 11 bases from V and 2 from J, leaving 22 bases between them. The CDR3 length is 15 residues. CDR1 and CDR2 from the germline V gene are SGHVS and FQNEAQ. CDR3 nucleotide sequence: TGTGCCTCCACCCCTCGTGGAGGGGGTACCTACGAGCAGTACTTC. This codes for CASTPRGGGTYEQYF.

This clone was recorded only once. The identical CDR3 is also encoded by other nucleotide sequences in the sample. The chain carries TRBV5-1 and TRBJ2-3; D possibly corresponds to TRBD2 (6 bases). CDR1 and CDR2 from the germline V gene are SGHRS and YFSETQ. The CDR3 totals 13 residues. V lost 4 bases, J lost 2 bases, and 8 bases lay in between. The CDR3 loop reads CASSGGSTDTQYF. DNA for the CDR3: TGCGCCAGCAGCGGGGGGTCCACAGATACGCAGTATTTT.

This clone has only one observation. V is TRBV28 and J is TRBJ1-1, with D hard to call. This CDR3 comprises 14 residues. Germline CDR1 is MDHEN and CDR2 is SYDVKM. Between the trimmed V and J ends, which lost 2 bases and 0 bases, there was a span of 7 bases. The CDR3 nucleotides are TGTGCCAGCAGTTTAGGCAATATGAACACTGAAGCTTTCTTT. Its protein is CASSLGNMNTEAFF. The entire variable domain, with the rest obtained from reference TRBV28 and TRBJ1-1, is as follows: DVKVTQSSRYLVKRTGEKVFLECVQDMDHENMFWYRQDPGLGLRLIYFSYDVKMKEKGDIPEGYSVSREKKERFSLILESASTNQTSMYLCASSLGNMNTEAFFGQGTRLTVV.

The chain employs TRBV2 and TRBJ1-5; D is uncertain. Germline loops: CDR1 SNHLY, CDR2 FYNNEI. The CDR3 consists of 15 residues. The V end lost 4 bases, the J end lost 4 bases, and 14 bases lay between the germline ends. DNA for the CDR3: TGTGCCAGCAGTGTCGATGCTCTCGTAAATCAGCCCCAGCATTTT. Encoded protein: CASSVDALVNQPQHF.

This rearrangement joins TRBV11-3 to TRBJ2-1, with D hard to call. The CDR3 spans 17 residues. Trimming shortened V by 0 bases and J by 1 base, and 13 bases separated the two germline ends. Germline assignment: CDR1 SGHNT and CDR2 YENEEA. This CDR3 is CASSLDRLGSSYNEQFF. CDR3 DNA: TGTGCCAGCAGCTTAGATCGCCTGGGTTCTTCCTACAATGAGCAGTTCTTC.

The chain recombines TRBV7-2 with TRBJ2-3, with D maybe TRBD1 (6 bases). Looked up from germline, CDR1 is SGHTA and CDR2 is FQGNSA. This CDR3 has 12 amino acids. V gave up 6 bases and J gave up 9 bases, with 13 bases separating them. Here the CDR3 reads CASSPEGGTQYF. The CDR3, as DNA: TGTGCCAGCAGTCCCGAAGGGGGAACGCAGTATTTT.

This clone was observed a few times. The chain combines TRBV7-8 with TRBJ1-2; D gene unclear. V was shortened by 2 bases and J by 6 bases, with 13 bases between the two germline ends. This CDR3 contains 14 residues. Germline V gives CDR1 SGHVS, CDR2 FQNEAQ. The CDR3 DNA is TGTGCCAGCAGCTTACGAGGAAGTAAGGATGGCTACACCTTC. As protein: CASSLRGSKDGYTF. The full variable domain, in which reference TRBV7-8 and TRBJ1-2 provide the parts outside the CDR3, is GAGVSQSPRYKVAKRGQDVALRCDPISGHVSLFWYQQALGQGPEFLTYFQNEAQLDKSGLPSDRFFAERPEGSVSTLKIQRTQQEDSAVYLCASSLRGSKDGYTFGSGTRLTVV.